The entry below gives a single T cell receptor beta chain sequence along with its context. Antigen: not known. With V trimmed by 6 bases and J by 10 bases, 20 bases remained unmatched. Per the germline V gene, CDR1 is SGHVS and CDR2 is FNYEAQ. The CDR3 length is 17 residues. The assay was immunoSEQ multiplex PCR, and TCRdb's table has in-frame clones only and misses some. The table includes about 1,900,000 clones, over 85% detected once. This sample stems from a study of shared clonotypes between healthy human individuals. Naive CD8 isolation took CD45RO-negative cells positively selected for CCR7 and excluded terminally differentiated effector memory CD45RA+ cells. Study-wide points: Compared with clonotypes that all four donors shared, non-shared clonotypes had lower generation probabilities.

The receptor comes from a man aged 18 to 29 in good health. The chain has TRBV7-6 and TRBJ2-5, with 10 bases matching TRBD1. Sequencing used naive CD8+ T cells sorted from blood. Here the CDR3 reads CASSQGPGTGAHRDQYF. CDR3 DNA sequence: TGTGCCAGCAGTCAGGGTCCCGGGACAGGGGCCCATCGTGACCAGTACTTC.